The entry below describes one TCR beta chain. The data derive from a study of beta chain features in type 1 diabetes. cDNA synthesis used the whole RNA isolate, giving expressed TCRB sequences. Repertoires were generated with immunoSEQ multiplex PCR, while TCRdb's copy carries only in-frame clones and drops some. This table has fewer than 200,000 clones, 7.5% to 10% appearing once. CDR1 and CDR2 from the germline V gene are MNHEY and SVGAGI. There are 12 residues in the CDR3. Losses at the gene ends were 6 bases for V and 6 bases for J; bases not matched to a gene: 3. The chain couples TRBV6-5 to TRBJ1-1, with 8 bases identical to TRBD1. The sequencing input was central memory CD4+ T cells from blood. This TCR derives from a man aged 18 to 35 in good health. CDR3 sequence reads: CASRHRGAEAFF. The CDR3 DNA is TGTGCCAGCAGACACAGGGGGGCTGAAGCTTTCTTT.